There are a few counts of the clone carrying this T cell receptor beta chain. The antigen remains unidentified. The germline CDR1 and CDR2 sequences are LNHDA and SQIVND (reference sequence). CDR3 length: 14 residues. V was trimmed by 7 bases and J by 6 bases, leaving 15 bases between them. Tumor samples were taken before definitive surgery or chemotherapy. Measured with immunoSEQ multiplex PCR; TCRdb has only the in-frame clones, and not every one. The table lists about 16,000 clones, about 76% of them singletons. The data were taken from a study of high-grade serous ovarian cancer treatment subgroups. Study-wide results and caveats: Same-patient tumor repertoires overlapped at about 0.11 to 0.8; different patients barely overlapped.

This clonotype originated in a human donor with high-grade serous ovarian cancer. Sequencing used tumor tissue. The chain has TRBV19 and TRBJ2-2, with D unclear. DNA of the CDR3: TGTGCCAGTACCCCGGTTCTTAGTTCCGGGGAGCTGTTTTTT. Amino acids: CASTPVLSSGELFF.